These 5 T cell receptor beta chains were sequenced from one sample in a study of blood T cell repertoires in COVID-19. The repertoire was sequenced with immunoSEQ multiplex PCR; TCRdb's copy has only in-frame clones and lacks some. The top ten hold over 15% of the sample, which has 90,000 to 150,000 clones, around 89% seen once. Sequencing was done on a sample of peripheral blood. Receptor source: a human donor with acute or convalescent COVID-19. The donor label of this sample is uncertain.

This clone was counted a single time. Since no conserved phenylalanine or tryptophan closes the CDR3, a read error is the likely cause. No DNA is shown, since the ends of the CDR3 on it are uncertain; the CDR3 is the one TCRdb lists. The chain combines TRBV30 with TRBJ2-3; the listed D gene, TRBD2, was not tested against the DNA. Germline V gene lookup returns CDR1 GTSNPN and CDR2 SVGIG (reference sequence). The CDR3 spans 12 residues, counting both ends. The CDR3 spells CAWSIDSGGAGL.

This chain connects TRBV7-7 to TRBJ2-1; TRBD2 matches 8 bases. Looked up from germline, CDR1 is SSHAT and CDR2 is FNYEAQ (reference sequence). J gave up 9 bases and V 6 bases, and 10 bases lay outside the gene matches. This CDR3 is 14 amino acids long. The CDR3 DNA sequence: TGTGCCAGCAGTTTGACCGCCGGGGGGGGTGAGCAGTTCTTC. As protein: CASSLTAGGGEQFF.

This rearrangement joins TRBV4-2 to TRBJ2-2, with D possibly TRBD1 on 6 matching bases. With 2 bases removed from V and 0 bases from J, the gap between germline ends came to 13 bases. The CDR3 runs to 17 residues. The germline gives CDR1 LGHNA, CDR2 YNFKEQ. CDR3 DNA: TGTGCCAGCAGCCAAATCCCCGGGACACCGAACACCGGGGAGCTGTTTTTT. Translating it yields CASSQIPGTPNTGELFF.

This rearrangement joins TRBV30 to TRBJ1-2, with 8 positions matching TRBD1. The CDR3 runs 13 residues. Germline V gives CDR1 GTSNPN, CDR2 SVGIG (reference sequence). V shed 1 base, J shed 2 bases, and the junction held 0 bases outside the gene matches. CDR3 coding DNA: TGTGCCTGGAGTGGGACAGGGAACTATGGCTACACCTTC. Protein: CAWSGTGNYGYTF.

The chain links TRBV7-9 to TRBJ1-4, with D tentatively TRBD1 (5 bases). V was clipped by 3 bases and J by 5 bases, with 16 bases between them. The CDR3 spans 16 residues. Germline loops: CDR1 SEHNR, CDR2 FQNEAQ (reference sequence). CDR3 amino acids: CASSFFSGAVNEKLFF. CDR3 nucleotide sequence: TGTGCCAGCAGCTTTTTCAGTGGGGCGGTGAATGAAAAACTGTTTTTT.